The 9 T cell receptor beta chains in this list originate from one sample, sequenced in a study of T-cell reconstitution after alpha-beta-depleted transplantation in children. The authors prepared the TCRbeta library with unique molecular identifiers. Each CDR3 protein is one row after TCRdb ran MiXCR on the PCR reads. The data hold some 490,000 distinct CDR3 sequences, with around 13% observed a single time. The sample in question was PBMCs from the stem cell graft donor, obtained from the stem cell graft. The receptors here all came from a human donor who donated a stem cell graft to a child with combined immunodeficiency.

This clonotype came up many times. This chain joins TRBV15 and TRBJ2-3, with 8 bases identical to TRBD2. CDR1 and CDR2 from the germline V gene are LNHNV and YYDKDF (reference sequence). There are 15 residues in the CDR3. The ends lost 1 base at V and 5 bases at J; junction bases unmatched: 5. For the CDR3, the DNA is TGTGCCACCAGCAGAGGGATCAGCGGGAGAGATACGCAGTATTTT. It is translated as CATSRGISGRDTQYF.

V is TRBV5-1 and J is TRBJ1-6; D unresolved. CDR1 and CDR2 (germline): SGHRS, YFSETQ. V lost 4 bases, J lost 9 bases, and 20 bases lay in between. The CDR3 is made up of 16 amino acids. CDR3 loop: CASSVEQRESGSPLHF. The CDR3 DNA reads TGCGCCAGCAGCGTTGAACAGCGGGAGTCAGGTTCACCCCTCCACTTT. Full variable domain (rest looked up from reference TRBV5-1 and TRBJ1-6): KAGVTQTPRYLIKTRGQQVTLSCSPISGHRSVSWYQQTPGQGLQFLFEYFSETQRNKGNFPGRFSGRQFSNSRSEMNVSTLELGDSALYLCASSVEQRESGSPLHFGNGTRLTVT.

J is TRBJ2-1 and V is TRBV7-9; possible D gene TRBD2, 6 bases. The germline gives CDR1 SEHNR, CDR2 FQNEAQ (reference sequence). The V end lost 5 bases, the J end lost 0 bases, and 11 bases lay between the germline ends. The CDR3 totals 15 residues. The CDR3 spells CASSPPGGSYNEQFF. The CDR3 DNA is TGTGCCAGCAGCCCCCCCGGGGGCTCCTACAATGAGCAGTTCTTC.

This clonotype has just a few counts. J is TRBJ2-7 and V is TRBV12-3 or TRBV12-4; 16 bases fit TRBD2. The V segment lost 4 bases and the J segment 0 bases; nucleotides outside the gene matches: 6. This CDR3 contains 18 residues. The CDR3 region has the DNA TGTGCCAGCAGTTCCGGGACTAGCGGGAGGGGGATCTCCTACGAGCAGTACTTC. Its translation: CASSSGTSGRGISYEQYF.

The chain is built from TRBV2 and TRBJ1-6; D gene uncertain. V lost 7 bases, J lost 7 bases, and 14 bases lay in between. The germline V gene has CDR1 SNHLY and CDR2 FYNNEI. The CDR3 is 14 residues long. CDR3 in amino acids: CASMLGIKNSPLHF. In DNA, the CDR3 is TGTGCCAGCATGTTGGGAATAAAGAATTCACCCCTCCACTTT.

The sample holds many counts of this clonotype. This chain joins TRBV20-1 and TRBJ2-5; 9 nucleotides match TRBD2. V shed 0 bases, J shed 4 bases, and the junction held 6 bases outside the gene matches. The CDR3 runs 15 residues. The germline V gene has CDR1 DFQATT and CDR2 SNEGSKA (reference sequence). This CDR3 reads CSARDGLAGRETQYF. The CDR3 nucleotides are TGCAGTGCTAGAGATGGCCTAGCGGGGAGAGAGACCCAGTACTTC.

This clonotype came up a few times. V usage is TRBV20-1 and J usage is TRBJ2-7; 7 bases fit TRBD1. V lost 0 bases and J lost 4; bases outside the gene matches: 9. The CDR3 loop spans 15 amino acids. Per the germline V gene, CDR1 is DFQATT and CDR2 is SNEGSKA (reference sequence). CDR3: CSARDSTGIGYEQYF. The CDR3 DNA sequence: TGCAGTGCTAGAGATTCGACAGGGATTGGGTACGAGCAGTACTTC.

This chain joins TRBV12-3 or TRBV12-4 and TRBJ1-2, with D tentatively TRBD1 (5 bases). This CDR3 has 15 amino acids. V was clipped by 4 bases and J by 5 bases, with 17 bases between them. CDR3 bases: TGTGCCAGCAGTTACGGAGAGGGAGGGGAGTATGGCTACACCTTC. Amino acids: CASSYGEGGEYGYTF.

The chain is built from TRBV19 and TRBJ2-5; D ambiguous. Trimming stripped 3 bases from V and 2 bases from J, with 10 bases between. Germline CDR1 reads LNHDA; CDR2 reads SQIVND (reference sequence). This CDR3 is 14 amino acids long. The CDR3 region has the DNA TGTGCCAGTAGTATCGGCCTAGGGCAAGAGACCCAGTACTTC. Its translation: CASSIGLGQETQYF.